These 21 T cell receptor beta chains were sequenced from one sample in a study of blood T cell repertoires in COVID-19. The data were produced by immunoSEQ multiplex PCR, yet TCRdb's version contains in-frame clones alone and is incomplete. The data show 310,000 or so clones, about 87% seen once. What was sequenced was peripheral blood. The receptors stem from a man between 65 and 79 years old with acute or convalescent COVID-19.

This chain links TRBV7-2 with TRBJ1-2, with a tentative D call TRBD1 (5 bases). The CDR3 totals 15 residues. The germline V and J ends were trimmed by 4 bases and 1 base, with 13 bases remaining between them. Germline V gene sequence: CDR1 SGHTA, CDR2 FQGNSA. The CDR3 DNA sequence: TGTGCCAGCAGCTCGGGTGTGGGGGGTAACTATGGCTACACCTTC. It encodes CASSSGVGGNYGYTF.

This chain joins TRBV4-3 and TRBJ2-7; 7 bases map to TRBD1. Per germline, CDR1 LGHNA and CDR2 YSLEER. This CDR3 has 13 amino acids. The trim removed 3 bases at V and 3 bases at J, leaving 2 bases unmatched. The CDR3 reads CASSQTGYYEQYF. In DNA, the CDR3 is TGCGCCAGCAGCCAGACAGGGTACTACGAGCAGTACTTC.

The V gene is TRBV27, the J gene TRBJ2-4; D perhaps matches TRBD2 (6 bases). There are 16 residues in the CDR3. Germline lookup yields CDR1 MNHEY and CDR2 SMNVEV (reference sequence). Trimming cost V 6 bases and J 1 base, with 16 bases left between them. CDR3 nucleotides: TGTGCCAGCAGCCCACGCGGGGCTGGGGCCAAAAACATTCAGTACTTC. Protein product: CASSPRGAGAKNIQYF.

The table lists this clone with a count of one. The chain has TRBV7-9 and TRBJ1-2, with 8 bases lining up with TRBD1. Trimming at V came to 1 base and at J to 8 bases, leaving 12 bases not matched to a gene. Germline CDR1 and CDR2: SEHNR and FQNEAQ (reference sequence). This CDR3 contains 16 residues. Written as DNA, the CDR3 is TGTGCCAGCAGCTTAGAGGCAGGGGGCGTTACAGGAGGCTACACCTTC. Its protein is CASSLEAGGVTGGYTF.

This clone occurred once. This chain links TRBV7-2 with TRBJ2-3; TRBD2 matches at 10 bases. The CDR3 is 16 residues long. From germline, CDR1 is SGHTA and CDR2 FQGNSA. J gave up 1 base and V 1 base, and 2 bases lay outside the gene matches. The CDR3 region is CASSLGAGGRTDTQYF. DNA of the CDR3: TGTGCCAGCAGCTTAGGAGCGGGGGGGCGCACAGATACGCAGTATTTT.

The V and J genes are TRBV9 and TRBJ1-3; 8 nucleotides line up with TRBD1. V shed 3 bases, J shed 4 bases, and the junction held 3 bases outside the gene matches. The CDR3 runs to 14 residues. Germline CDR1 and CDR2: SGDLS and YYNGEE. The CDR3 here is CASSGRTGGNTIYF. Written as DNA, the CDR3 is TGTGCCAGCAGCGGACGGACAGGGGGAAACACCATATATTTT.

This chain connects TRBV7-2 to TRBJ1-1; D unresolved. Trimming pared 3 bases from V and 3 bases from J, leaving 11 bases between. The CDR3 runs to 14 residues. Germline values: CDR1 SGHTA, CDR2 FQGNSA. Here the CDR3 DNA reads TGTGCCAGCAGCTTCGAGGGTATCGACACTGAAGCTTTCTTT. Translation: CASSFEGIDTEAFF.

V gene TRBV5-4 combines with J gene TRBJ1-1; TRBD1 aligns across 10 bases. The length of the CDR3 is 16 residues. The V gene end was trimmed by 4 bases and the J gene end by 0 bases; junction bases not matched to a gene: 6. The germline V gene has CDR1 SGHNT and CDR2 YYREEE (reference sequence). The chain's CDR3 is CASSEDRGTVNTEAFF. CDR3 nucleotides: TGTGCCAGCAGCGAGGACAGGGGGACCGTGAACACTGAAGCTTTCTTT.

The genes are TRBV2 and TRBJ2-5; a weak D match, TRBD2 (6 bases). V was pared by 4 bases and J by 2 bases, with 11 bases between. CDR1 is SNHLY and CDR2 is FYNNEI in the germline V gene. The CDR3 contains 14 residues. CDR3 sequence: CASSGLSGQETQYF. CDR3 DNA sequence: TGTGCCAGCAGTGGCCTTAGCGGACAAGAGACCCAGTACTTC. Full variable domain (remainder filled in from reference TRBV2 and TRBJ2-5): EPEVTQTPSHQVTQMGQEVILRCVPISNHLYFYWYRQILGQKVEFLVSFYNNEISEKSEIFDDQFSVERPDGSNFTLKIRSTKLEDSAMYFCASSGLSGQETQYFGPGTRLLVL.

This clone was seen only a few times. The chain combines TRBV9 with TRBJ1-2; D is uncertain. Germline V gene data show CDR1 as SGDLS and CDR2 as YYNGEE. Trimming pared 3 bases from V and 5 bases from J, leaving 11 bases between. The CDR3 has 13 residues. The CDR3 DNA is TGTGCCAGCAGCGCATTCGGACTGTATGGCTACACCTTC. Protein: CASSAFGLYGYTF. The full variable domain, with the rest looked up from reference TRBV9 and TRBJ1-2, is DSGVTQTPKHLITATGQRVTLRCSPRSGDLSVYWYQQSLDQGLQFLIQYYNGEERAKGNILERFSAQQFPDLHSELNLSSLELGDSALYFCASSAFGLYGYTFGSGTRLTVV.

The chain recombines TRBV9 with TRBJ2-2; weak D call: TRBD2 (6 bases). V was shortened by 3 bases and J by 3 bases, with 15 bases between the two germline ends. CDR1 and CDR2 from the germline V gene are SGDLS and YYNGEE. This CDR3 comprises 16 residues. The CDR3 protein is CASSATSTGDTGELFF. DNA for the CDR3: TGTGCCAGCAGCGCCACTAGTACGGGGGACACCGGGGAGCTGTTTTTT.

The chain recombines TRBV11-2 with TRBJ2-7; tentatively, D is TRBD1 (5 bases). The CDR3 runs to 17 residues. Trimming removed 0 bases from V and 3 bases from J, with 18 bases in between. Germline V CDR1 and CDR2: SGHAT, FQNNGV. CDR3 sequence: CASSLELSSAQGYEQYF. The CDR3 DNA is TGTGCCAGCAGCTTAGAATTAAGCTCAGCCCAGGGCTACGAGCAGTACTTC.

This chain joins TRBV25-1 and TRBJ1-1; 10 nucleotides match TRBD1. Per germline, CDR1 MGHDK and CDR2 SYGVNS. J gave up 6 bases and V 9 bases, and 7 bases lay outside the gene matches. The CDR3 consists of 13 residues. The CDR3 region has the DNA TGTGCCAGTCAGACAGGGGGCTCTTCTGAAGCTTTCTTT. Its protein is CASQTGGSSEAFF.

This clone has just one count. The rearrangement links TRBV18 to TRBJ2-3; TRBD2 might be the D (6 bases). Germline V gene sequence: CDR1 KGHSH, CDR2 LQKENI. The CDR3 is 18 residues long. V gave up 3 bases and J gave up 3 bases, with 22 bases separating them. CDR3 region: CASSPPRSGAGSTDTQYF. In DNA, the CDR3 is TGTGCCAGCTCACCGCCACGGTCAGGAGCGGGTAGTACAGATACGCAGTATTTT. The variable domain in full, with the rest retrieved from reference TRBV18 and TRBJ2-3, is NAGVMQNPRHLVRRRGQEARLRCSPMKGHSHVYWYRQLPEEGLKFMVYLQKENIIDESGMPKERFSAEFPKEGPSILRIQQVVRGDSAAYFCASSPPRSGAGSTDTQYFGPGTRLTVL.

The gene calls are TRBV19 and TRBJ1-6; tentative D call: TRBD1 (5 bases). The V end lost 10 bases, the J end lost 7 bases, and 17 bases lay between the germline ends. The CDR3 length is 14 residues. Germline V CDR1 and CDR2: LNHDA, SQIVND (reference sequence). CDR3 region: CATAQGLPNSPLHF. The DNA of the CDR3 is TGTGCCACCGCCCAGGGACTGCCAAATTCACCCCTCCACTTT.

In this sample, this clone turned up once. The rearrangement joins TRBV5-1 to TRBJ2-5; D remains ambiguous. Germline V gene lookup returns CDR1 SGHRS and CDR2 YFSETQ. The CDR3 covers 15 residues. The ends were cut back, 4 bases at V and 1 base at J, with 14 bases in the middle. This CDR3 reads CASSPARRSQETQYF. CDR3 bases: TGCGCCAGCAGCCCGGCGAGACGGAGCCAAGAGACCCAGTACTTC.

The genes are TRBV18 and TRBJ1-4, with D unclear. Germline CDR1 and CDR2: KGHSH and LQKENI. The V end was cut by 3 bases, the J end by 5 bases, with 4 bases between. This CDR3 spans 12 amino acids. The CDR3 nucleotides are TGTGCCAGCTCACCCAGGAATGAAAAACTGTTTTTT. It is translated as CASSPRNEKLFF.

The chain combines TRBV7-2 with TRBJ1-2; D is perhaps TRBD1 (6 bases). CDR1 is SGHTA, CDR2 FQGNSA, per germline. There are 13 residues in the CDR3. Trimming left V 5 bases short and J 3 bases short, with 10 bases between. The CDR3 DNA is TGTGCCAGCAGCCCAGGGGTACACTATGGCTACACCTTC. It encodes CASSPGVHYGYTF.

The V and J genes are TRBV24-1 and TRBJ2-1; 8 nucleotides agree with TRBD2. Trimming cost V 3 bases and J 9 bases; bases outside gene matches: 9. CDR3 length: 15 residues. Germline loops: CDR1 KGHDR, CDR2 SFDVKD. The CDR3 here is CATSDSRAGAGEQFF. The DNA for the CDR3 is TGTGCCACCAGTGATAGCCGAGCGGGAGCTGGTGAGCAGTTCTTC.

This chain's CDR3 is CASSPWTGRNEKLFF. DNA of the CDR3: TGTGCCAGCAGCCCCTGGACAGGCCGTAATGAAAAACTGTTTTTT. This chain joins TRBV7-8 and TRBJ1-4; 7 bases line up with TRBD1. CDR3 length: 15 amino acids. V dropped 5 bases and J dropped 4; count of bases not matched to a gene: 7. The germline CDR1 and CDR2 sequences are SGHVS and FQNEAQ. The variable domain in full, completed from reference TRBV7-8 and TRBJ1-4, reads GAGVSQSPRYKVAKRGQDVALRCDPISGHVSLFWYQQALGQGPEFLTYFQNEAQLDKSGLPSDRFFAERPEGSVSTLKIQRTQQEDSAVYLCASSPWTGRNEKLFFGSGTQLSVL.

In this sample, this clone turned up a few times. This chain connects TRBV11-2 to TRBJ2-7, with 7 bases that match TRBD2. The junction had 9 bases not matched to a gene; V was cut back by 6 bases and J by 4 bases. The CDR3 length is 14 residues. CDR1 is SGHAT and CDR2 is FQNNGV in the germline V gene. CDR3 in DNA: TGTGCCAGCAGTTACGGTCGAGCGGGATACGAGCAGTACTTC. Translating it yields CASSYGRAGYEQYF.